This T cell receptor beta chain was obtained from a study of monozygotic twins with cystic fibrosis. Study at large: Libraries were built from approximately 3 micrograms of fragmented DNA using approximately 15 PCR cycles.

Sequencing used immunoSEQ multiplex PCR; TCRdb keeps in-frame clones, though not all of them. The table has around 10,000 clones, 91% seen once; the top ten hold roughly 5.6%. Points on this clone: As yet, its antigen is unknown.

Trimming removed 1 base at V and 0 bases at J, with 9 bases between. The CDR3 spans 15 residues. CDR1 is SGHTA, CDR2 FQGNSA, per germline. Overall study results and limits: Age, concordance and disease severity did not associate with shared CDR3 numbers. V usage most resembled the co-twin in 13 of 16 pairs. Unrelated CF individuals shared fewer identical clonotypes than monozygotic CF twins.

This sequence was found in a boy aged 2-15 years with cystic fibrosis. V usage is TRBV7-2 and J usage is TRBJ1-1; D ambiguous. Sequencing input: blood. CDR3 loop: CASSLVSGLNTEAFF. CDR3 sequence (DNA): TGTGCCAGCAGCTTAGTGTCAGGCCTGAACACTGAAGCTTTCTTT.